Listed here are 18 T cell receptor beta chains from one sample, sequenced in a study of technical replicates of blood from several donors. The method was immunoSEQ multiplex PCR; TCRdb's version includes in-frame clones alone and lacks a portion of them. The sample shows about 59,000 clones, approximately 84% of them seen only once. Sequencing input: PBMCs. The origin of the receptors is a human donor in good health. Some clones in this sample may be carry-over from other donors' samples.

This clone was detected only a few times. The DNA for the CDR3 is TGTGCCAGCAGGCGGGCCTCAGTGGGTATCACTGAAGCTTTCTTT. Translation gives CASRRASVGITEAFF. V gene TRBV6-1 combines with J gene TRBJ1-1; D remains ambiguous. The CDR3 has 15 residues. Germline assignment: CDR1 MNHNS and CDR2 SASEGT. V was trimmed by 6 bases and J by 4 bases, leaving 18 bases between them.

This chain links TRBV6-5 with TRBJ2-7, with a tentative D call TRBD1 (5 bases). This CDR3 has 15 residues. CDR1 is MNHEY, CDR2 SVGAGI, per germline. V was clipped by 2 bases and J by 2 bases, with 13 bases between them. CDR3 loop: CASSYDSQGAYEQYF. Here the CDR3 DNA reads TGTGCCAGCAGTTACGATTCCCAGGGCGCCTACGAGCAGTACTTC.

The CDR3: CAISESTGVNYGYTF. CDR3 coding DNA: TGTGCCATCAGTGAGTCGACAGGGGTTAACTATGGCTACACCTTC. The chain uses TRBV10-3 and TRBJ1-2; 8 positions match TRBD1. The length of the CDR3 is 15 residues. Germline loops: CDR1 ENHRY, CDR2 SYGVKD. J was trimmed by 1 base and V by 0 bases; bases with no gene match: 1.

CDR3 sequence (DNA): TGTGCCGCGTCCGACTTCTCCTACGAGCAGTACTTC. Protein: CAASDFSYEQYF. The chain links TRBV30 to TRBJ2-7, with D unclear. The CDR3 runs 12 residues. With 8 bases removed from V and 0 bases from J, the gap between germline ends came to 11 bases. Germline-derived CDR1 and CDR2 are GTSNPN and SVGIG (reference sequence).

The J gene is TRBJ1-1, the V gene TRBV20-1, with D possibly being TRBD1 (5 bases). The CDR3 sequence is 11 residues long. V was shortened by 6 bases and J by 10 bases, with 15 bases between the two germline ends. Germline CDR1 and CDR2: DFQATT and SNEGSKA (reference sequence). Here the CDR3 reads CSAGAGEVAFF. The CDR3, as DNA: TGCAGTGCCGGGGCGGGAGAGGTAGCTTTCTTT.

V usage is TRBV21-1 and J usage is TRBJ2-5; the table names TRBD1, a call not compared with the DNA. TRBV21-1 represents a pseudogene. There are 17 residues in the CDR3. The CDR3 region is CASSRLVDRGPQETQYF. In DNA, the CDR3 is TGTGCCAGCAGCAGATTGGTGGACAGGGGACCACAAGAGACCCAGTACTTC.

CDR3 DNA: TGCGCCAGCAGCGGGGGGGGGACTAGCGGCTACAATGAGCAGTTCTTC. It specifies CASSGGGTSGYNEQFF. The J gene is TRBJ2-1, the V gene TRBV5-1; 11 bases fit TRBD2. This CDR3 region has 16 residues. The V segment lost 4 bases and the J segment 3 bases; nucleotides outside the gene matches: 6. Germline CDR1 SGHRS, CDR2 YFSETQ.

The chain employs TRBV1 and TRBJ2-5; the table's D call TRBD2 went unverified against the DNA. TRBV1 is designated a pseudogene. The CDR3 has 15 residues. The CDR3 loop is CTSNTTGTSLETQYF. CDR3 nucleotide sequence: TGCACCAGCAATACAACCGGGACTAGCCTGGAGACCCAGTACTTC.

CDR3 protein: CASSLAASPEETQYF. The CDR3 nucleotides are TGCGCCAGCAGCTTGGCAGCTAGCCCCGAAGAGACCCAGTACTTC. The rearrangement uses TRBV5-1 and TRBJ2-5, with a weak D call TRBD2 (5 bases). Germline CDR1 SGHRS, CDR2 YFSETQ. The CDR3 totals 15 residues. The V gene lost 0 bases and the J gene lost 3 bases, with 12 bases spanning the gap.

In its sample, this clone was seen a few times. The V and J genes are TRBV5-1 and TRBJ1-2, with a possible D match to TRBD1 (6 bases). The V gene's germline CDR1 is SGHRS and CDR2 YFSETQ. V lost 5 bases, J lost 2 bases, and 19 bases lay in between. The CDR3 length is 16 residues. CDR3 sequence: CASRSVTPGHNYGYTF. The CDR3 nucleotides read TGCGCCAGCAGATCGGTCACCCCGGGACACAACTATGGCTACACCTTC.

The CDR3 DNA reads as TGTGCCTGGAGTGTAACAGGGACAAGGGGGACCCAGTACTTC. This translates into CAWSVTGTRGTQYF. The chain links TRBV30 to TRBJ2-5; TRBD1 might be the D (6 bases). Germline CDR1 reads GTSNPN; CDR2 reads SVGIG (reference sequence). The CDR3 has 14 amino acids. V was trimmed by 0 bases and J by 7 bases, leaving 15 bases between them.

The chain combines TRBV7-2 with TRBJ1-5, with TRBD1 as a possible D gene (5 bases). V was trimmed by 1 base and J by 7 bases, leaving 14 bases between them. Germline lookup yields CDR1 SGHTA and CDR2 FQGNSA. The CDR3 consists of 15 residues. CDR3 DNA: TGTGCCAGCAGCTTAGGGGGCGGGAGGGCCCAGCCCCAGCATTTT. Translating gives CASSLGGGRAQPQHF.

The chain joins TRBV7-9 to TRBJ2-7; no definite D call. There are 14 residues in the CDR3. The V and J ends lost 5 bases and 6 bases respectively, with 17 bases between them. Germline CDR1 is SEHNR and CDR2 is FQNEAQ (reference sequence). CDR3 sequence reads: CASSPSFAAFEQYF. CDR3 sequence (DNA): TGTGCCAGCAGCCCTAGTTTTGCAGCTTTCGAGCAGTACTTC. Drawing the rest from reference TRBV7-9 and TRBJ2-7, the complete variable domain is DTGVSQNPRHKITKRGQNVTFRCDPISEHNRLYWYRQTLGQGPEFLTYFQNEAQLEKSRLLSDRFSAERPKGSFSTLEIQRTEQGDSAMYLCASSPSFAAFEQYFGPGTRLTVT.

This chain connects TRBV27 to TRBJ2-7; D call uncertain. Germline lookup yields CDR1 MNHEY and CDR2 SMNVEV (reference sequence). This CDR3 spans 13 amino acids. The V end lost 3 bases, the J end lost 4 bases, and 10 bases lay between the germline ends. DNA of the CDR3: TGTGCCAGCAGTTTTGGGCCCCGGTACGAGCAGTACTTC. Translating it yields CASSFGPRYEQYF.

The gene calls are TRBV2 and TRBJ1-5, with D unclear. The CDR3 loop spans 16 amino acids. Germline loops: CDR1 SNHLY, CDR2 FYNNEI. Trimming removed 7 bases from V and 0 bases from J, with 16 bases in between. In DNA, the CDR3 is TGTGCCAGCAAAGACTACGCGGGGTATAGCAATCAGCCCCAGCATTTT. Protein sequence: CASKDYAGYSNQPQHF.

This clone was found a few times. The rearrangement uses TRBV30 and TRBJ1-5; no reliable D call. This CDR3 has 14 amino acids. The V and J ends lost 0 bases and 6 bases respectively, with 12 bases between them. Germline CDR1 and CDR2: GTSNPN and SVGIG (reference sequence). As DNA, the CDR3 is TGTGCCTGGAGTGTACTCGGAGCGGTTCAGCCCCAGCATTTT. Amino acid sequence: CAWSVLGAVQPQHF.

V is TRBV29-1 and J is TRBJ2-7, with D possibly being TRBD1 (6 bases). The V gene lost 8 bases and the J gene lost 7 bases, with 18 bases spanning the gap. CDR3 length equals 12 residues. CDR1 and CDR2 from the germline V gene are SQVTM and ANQGSEA. The CDR3 coding sequence is TGCAGCTTTAGGGACACCCCCGGGGAGCAGTACTTC. Amino acids: CSFRDTPGEQYF.

The chain uses TRBV4-3 and TRBJ1-2, with D unclear. V was trimmed by 3 bases and J by 3 bases, leaving 11 bases between them. Per the germline V gene, CDR1 is LGHNA and CDR2 is YSLEER. This CDR3 has 14 residues. The DNA for the CDR3 is TGCGCCAGCAGCCATGCGGCGGGAGACTATGGCTACACCTTC. This sequence encodes CASSHAAGDYGYTF.